This TCR beta chain is drawn from a study of cytotoxic CD8 clonotypes in ibrutinib-treated CLL. General study points: The public clonotypes identified were infrequent and showed contraction or stability on treatment. Before falling back toward baseline at progression, clonality had risen at the time of ibrutinib response.

The CDR3 runs 15 residues. Deletions cut 0 bases from V and 1 base from J, with 7 bases between. Germline V gives CDR1 SGHRS, CDR2 YFSETQ. About this clone: What it recognizes is unknown.

Sequencing was performed with immunoSEQ multiplex PCR; in TCRdb, only in-frame clones are kept and a portion is missing. The sample has about 200,000 clones; about three quarters are singletons. The sample in question was PBMCs, obtained after 12 months of ibrutinib treatment. V gene TRBV5-1 combines with J gene TRBJ1-4; D is possibly TRBD1 (5 bases). The receptor comes from a human donor with chronic lymphocytic leukemia. The chain's CDR3 is CASSLVGGTNEKLFF. The DNA of the CDR3 is TGCGCCAGCAGCTTGGTGGGGGGAACTAATGAAAAACTGTTTTTT.